The entry below gives a single TCR beta chain sequence along with its context. Antigen specificity is unknown. The data stem from a study of cytomegalovirus exposure and HLA in healthy donors. The wider study: An earlier analysis identified 117 million unique TCR beta sequences in 170 million or so T cells.

Primers for the PCR totalled 60 Vbeta and 13 Jbeta. Produced via immunoSEQ multiplex PCR; TCRdb's table is partial and in-frame only. The sample lists about 120,000 clones, around 70% occurring once. Findings of the study overall: In a later analysis, TCR beta V- and J-gene trimming was associated with a missense DCLRE1C variant. Prior analysis indicated that the majority of TCR beta V segments exhibited productivity approximately 87% or approximately 30% of the time.

This CDR3 is built from 13 residues. V was clipped by 10 bases and J by 2 bases, with 9 bases between them. The V gene's germline CDR1 is MGHDK and CDR2 SYGVNS. Specimen: PBMCs. This sequence originates from a man younger than 45 in good health and CMV-seropositive. The chain is built from TRBV25-1 and TRBJ2-6, with D perhaps matching TRBD2 (5 bases). DNA of the CDR3: TGTGCCACGGCCGGGGCTGGGGCCAACGTCCTGACTTTC. Protein: CATAGAGANVLTF.